This T cell receptor beta chain originates from a study of long-term antiretroviral therapy in people with HIV. At the survey level, the v3.0 immunoSEQ assay was run. Profiled with immunoSEQ multiplex PCR; TCRdb holds only in-frame clones, not every one. The sample lists 20,000 to 25,000 clones; over 75% were seen once. Note on this clone: The antigen is unknown.

Study conclusions and caveats: Specimen acquisition occurred between about 2004 and 2018, potentially under older ART regimens. Pre-ART-expanded clones dominated the repertoire at all time points. The study collected no data on ART adherence, viral resistance or therapy changes.

The samples comprised roughly 0.9-11 million cryopreserved PBMC ahead of DNA extraction. Germline V gives CDR1 PRHDT, CDR2 FYEKMQ (reference sequence). The ends were cut back, 5 bases at V and 4 bases at J, with 19 bases in the middle. The CDR3 is 16 residues long. The V gene is TRBV13, the J gene TRBJ2-3; D may be TRBD1 or TRBD2 (8 bases each). This TCR was recovered from a man aged 45-65 years with HIV. Sample: unsorted PBMCs, taken 0.3 years after starting antiretroviral therapy. This CDR3 reads CASSPGTGLASDTQYF. The DNA for the CDR3 is TGTGCCAGCAGCCCGGGGACAGGACTAGCCTCAGATACGCAGTATTTT. The full variable domain, with the rest looked up from reference TRBV13 and TRBJ2-3, is AAGVIQSPRHLIKEKRETATLKCYPIPRHDTVYWYQQGPGQDPQFLISFYEKMQSDKGSIPDRFSAQQFSDYHSELNMSSLELGDSALYFCASSPGTGLASDTQYFGPGTRLTVL.